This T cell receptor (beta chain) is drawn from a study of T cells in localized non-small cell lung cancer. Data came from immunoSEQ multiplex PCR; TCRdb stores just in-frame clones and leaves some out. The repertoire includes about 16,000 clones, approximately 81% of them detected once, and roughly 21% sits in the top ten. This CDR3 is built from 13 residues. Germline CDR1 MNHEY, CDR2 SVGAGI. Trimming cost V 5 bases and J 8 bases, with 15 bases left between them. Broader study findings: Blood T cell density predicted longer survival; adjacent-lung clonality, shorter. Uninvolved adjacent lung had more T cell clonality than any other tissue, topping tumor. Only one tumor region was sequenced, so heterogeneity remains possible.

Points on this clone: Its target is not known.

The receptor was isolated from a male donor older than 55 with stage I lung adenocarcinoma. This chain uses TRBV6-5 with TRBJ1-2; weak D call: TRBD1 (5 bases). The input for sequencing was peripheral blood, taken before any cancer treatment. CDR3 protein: CASSPASGKGYTF. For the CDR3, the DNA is TGTGCCAGCAGTCCAGCCTCAGGGAAGGGCTACACCTTC.